Listed below are T cell receptor beta chains from one sample, sequenced in a study of lung T cells in sarcoidosis with Löfgren's syndrome. TCRdb re-derived calls from the reads in MiXCR, one entry per CDR3 protein. Here the sample spans roughly 63,000 distinct CDR3 sequences, roughly 20% being singletons. Source material: CD4+ T cells from PBMCs. The receptors were sampled from a human donor with sarcoidosis (Löfgren's syndrome or another form), or a control subject (not recorded which). The CDR3 runs from the conserved cysteine through the conserved F or W. A D gene is named only where the DNA matches it firmly. Some rows have no size entry. The others give once, few or many, or a class for an expanded clone.

once TRBJ2-2 - TRBV12-3/TRBV12-4 CASSSYDTGELFF TGTGCCAGCAGTTCGTATGACACCGGGGAGCTGTTTTTT
many TRBJ1-6 - TRBV27 CASSLSQGAYYNSPLHF TGTGCCAGCAGTTTATCTCAGGGAGCCTACTATAATTCACCCCTCCACTTT
many TRBJ1-3 - TRBV15 CATSRDAENTIYF TGTGCCACCAGCAGAGATGCGGAAAACACCATATATTTT
- TRBJ1-5 - TRBV28 CASSFNQPQHF TGTGCCAGCAGTTTCAATCAGCCCCAGCATTTT
many TRBJ2-1 - TRBV27 CASSPGPRTRDNYNEQFF TGTGCCAGCAGTCCGGGACCCCGAACCCGCGATAACTACAATGAGCAGTTCTTC
many TRBJ2-5 TRBD1 TRBV20-1 CSARLTSGTGVEETQYF TGCAGTGCTAGACTAACTTCCGGGACAGGGGTGGAAGAGACCCAGTACTTC
- TRBJ1-2 - TRBV28 CASSSGAHYSGYTF TGTGCCAGCAGCTCCGGGGCGCATTACTCTGGCTACACCTTC
- TRBJ2-1 - TRBV14 CASSRIGSSYNEQFF TGTGCCAGCAGCCGAATAGGTTCCTCCTACAATGAGCAGTTCTTC
- TRBJ1-5 - TRBV19 CASSRQGNINQPQHF TGTGCCAGTAGCCGTCAGGGGAACATTAATCAGCCCCAGCATTTT
- TRBJ2-1 - TRBV4-1 CASSRTWAGTYNEQFF TGCGCCAGCAGCCGGACGTGGGCGGGGACCTACAATGAGCAGTTCTTC
many TRBJ1-6 - TRBV6-1 CASTHGAKNGSPLHF TGTGCCAGCACCCATGGGGCGAAGAATGGTTCACCCCTCCACTTT
many TRBJ2-7 TRBD1 TRBV6-1 CASSPRDRGFHEQYF TGTGCCAGCAGTCCCCGGGACAGGGGATTCCACGAGCAGTACTTC
- TRBJ2-2 - TRBV18 CASSPSATPTGELFF TGTGCCAGCTCACCATCCGCGACACCCACCGGGGAGCTGTTTTTT
many TRBJ1-6 TRBD1 TRBV10-3 CAISESTGGSYNSPLHF TGTGCCATCAGTGAGTCGACAGGGGGTTCCTATAATTCACCCCTCCACTTT
many TRBJ1-3 - TRBV12-3/TRBV12-4 CASSSPGIGNTIYF TGTGCCAGCAGTAGTCCCGGGATTGGAAACACCATATATTTT
many TRBJ1-6 - TRBV7-9 CASSLEPGLSPLHF TGTGCCAGCAGCTTAGAACCTGGTTTGTCACCCCTCCACTTT
many TRBJ1-1 TRBD1 TRBV28 CASNAPTGGYTEAFF TGTGCCAGCAATGCCCCGACAGGGGGGTACACTGAAGCTTTCTTT
- TRBJ2-2 - TRBV5-1 CASSLMSGGGELFF TGCGCCAGCAGCTTGATGTCCGGAGGCGGGGAGCTGTTTTTT
- TRBJ2-1 - TRBV5-6 CASSLLVGDGPYNEQFF TGTGCCAGCAGCTTGTTAGTCGGGGACGGACCCTACAATGAGCAGTTCTTC
few TRBJ2-3 TRBD2 TRBV19 CASSISGSTDTQYF TGTGCCAGTAGTATTAGCGGGAGTACAGATACGCAGTATTTT
many TRBJ2-7 - TRBV6-2/TRBV6-3 CASSYLGTGEQYF TGTGCCAGCAGTTACTTAGGGACGGGCGAGCAGTACTTC
many TRBJ1-1 - TRBV7-2 CASSLQENTEAFF TGTGCCAGCAGCTTACAAGAGAACACTGAAGCTTTCTTT
- TRBJ2-2 - TRBV4-1 CASSVLIHRDELFF TGCGCCAGCAGCGTGTTAATCCACCGGGACGAGCTGTTTTTT
few TRBJ1-1 TRBD1 TRBV19 CASSNWPPRTGNTEAFF TGTGCCAGTAGTAACTGGCCCCCCAGGACAGGGAACACTGAAGCTTTCTTT
few TRBJ2-1 - TRBV7-9 CASSLSSLLNNEQFF TGTGCCAGCAGCCTTAGCAGTCTACTTAACAATGAGCAGTTCTTC
many TRBJ2-5 TRBD2 TRBV25-1 CASRASGSLKTQYF TGTGCCAGCAGGGCTAGCGGGAGCCTGAAGACCCAGTACTTC
- TRBJ1-1 - TRBV10-3 CAISELGTRGEAFF TGTGCCATCAGTGAGTTAGGGACCCGGGGTGAAGCTTTCTTT
many TRBJ2-5 - TRBV7-9 CASSSPGLAQYF TGTGCCAGCAGCTCCCCCGGATTGGCCCAGTACTTC
many TRBJ2-3 - TRBV6-2/TRBV6-3 CASSYGAPDTQYF TGTGCCAGCAGTTACGGGGCCCCAGATACGCAGTATTTT
many TRBJ1-5 TRBD1 TRBV28 CASSPDRVLQPQHF TGTGCCAGCAGTCCTGACAGGGTTTTACAGCCCCAGCATTTT
- TRBJ1-1 - TRBV28 CASSLPGTGNTEAFF TGTGCCAGCAGTTTACCCGGGACGGGGAACACTGAAGCTTTCTTT
few TRBJ2-3 - TRBV7-6 CASSLRRSPDTQYF TGTGCCAGCAGCTTAAGGAGGAGTCCAGATACGCAGTATTTT
many TRBJ2-3 - TRBV2 CASSDPGLLTDTQYF TGTGCCAGCAGTGATCCAGGACTACTCACAGATACGCAGTATTTT
once TRBJ1-4 - TRBV19 CASSLDGATNEKLFF TGTGCCAGTAGTCTCGACGGAGCAACTAATGAAAAACTGTTTTTT
many TRBJ2-1 - TRBV7-8 CASSLAPYNEQFF TGTGCCAGCAGCTTAGCGCCTTACAATGAGCAGTTCTTC
- TRBJ1-4 TRBD1 TRBV12-3/TRBV12-4 CASRRTGGNEKLFF TGTGCCAGCAGAAGGACAGGGGGGAATGAAAAACTGTTTTTT
many TRBJ1-5 - TRBV28 CASRPGVSQPQHF TGTGCCAGCAGACCGGGAGTAAGTCAGCCCCAGCATTTT
few TRBJ2-2 - TRBV2 CASRVDGDTGELFF TGTGCCAGCAGAGTCGACGGTGACACCGGGGAGCTGTTTTTT
once TRBJ2-1 - TRBV5-1 CASSWGDGANEQFF TGCGCCAGCAGCTGGGGGGACGGAGCCAATGAGCAGTTCTTC
few TRBJ2-1 TRBD2 TRBV12-5 CASGLRGGLDEQFF TGTGCTAGTGGTTTGCGGGGGGGGCTCGATGAGCAGTTCTTC
- TRBJ1-5 - TRBV7-3 CASSLGMGQPQHF TGTGCCAGCAGCCTAGGGATGGGACAGCCCCAGCATTTT
many TRBJ1-1 - TRBV25-1 CASSDRGLNAVNEAFF TGTGCCAGCAGTGACCGCGGGTTAAATGCCGTTAATGAAGCTTTCTTT
- TRBJ2-7 - TRBV11-2 CASSSTLRLEFYEQYF TGTGCCAGCAGCTCTACCTTGAGGCTAGAGTTCTACGAGCAGTACTTC
many TRBJ2-7 - TRBV28 CASSLPGGSTYEQYF TGTGCCAGCAGTTTACCCGGGGGCTCAACCTACGAGCAGTACTTC
- TRBJ1-2 - TRBV28 CASSLVDPGQALDGYTF TGTGCCAGCAGTTTGGTAGATCCGGGACAAGCCTTGGATGGCTACACCTTC
many TRBJ1-3 TRBD1 TRBV28 CASSLRNRDRGGNTIYF TGTGCCAGCAGTTTAAGAAACAGGGACAGGGGAGGAAACACCATATATTTT
many TRBJ1-5 - TRBV25-1 CASSRGGPQHF TGTGCCAGCAGTCGGGGCGGGCCCCAGCATTTT
few TRBJ2-6 - TRBV19 CASAKGDPFSGANVLTF TGTGCCAGTGCGAAGGGGGACCCCTTCTCTGGGGCCAACGTCCTGACTTTC
few TRBJ2-1 TRBD1 TRBV19 CASSTNRDRESGGFGEQFF TGTGCCAGTAGTACTAACCGGGACAGGGAAAGCGGAGGTTTTGGTGAGCAGTTCTTC
many TRBJ1-3 - TRBV6-1 CASSSHRDSSGNTIYF TGTGCCAGCAGCTCACACAGGGATAGCTCTGGAAACACCATATATTTT
few TRBJ2-7 - TRBV7-2 CASSPDRTYEQYF TGTGCCAGCAGCCCGGACAGAACTTACGAGCAGTACTTC
- TRBJ1-4 - TRBV20-1 CSARDLAGATNEKLFF TGCAGTGCTAGAGATTTGGCAGGAGCAACTAATGAAAAACTGTTTTTT